These 27 T cell receptor beta chains originate from one sample sequenced in a study of blood T cell repertoires in COVID-19. Libraries were prepared by immunoSEQ multiplex PCR; TCRdb keeps only in-frame clonotypes and omits some of them. The sample lists 300,000 to 350,000 clones, approximately 92% occurring once. The specimen was peripheral blood. These TCRs come from a woman between 25 and 40 years old with COVID-19, enrolled during active disease.

The J gene is TRBJ1-6, the V gene TRBV4-3, with D unresolved. The germline gives CDR1 LGHNA, CDR2 YSLEER. The CDR3 runs to 14 residues. Trimming left V 0 bases short and J 10 bases short, with 10 bases between. Written as DNA, the CDR3 is TGCGCCAGCAGCCAAGACAAGACGGGATCACCCCTCCACTTT. Residues: CASSQDKTGSPLHF.

The chain carries TRBV2 and TRBJ1-3, with 9 nucleotides matching TRBD1. The CDR3 consists of 14 residues. V gave up 7 bases and J gave up 4 bases; unmatched junction bases: 5. Germline CDR1 is SNHLY and CDR2 is FYNNEI. The CDR3 sequence: CASIRTGAGNTIYF. Written as DNA, the CDR3 is TGTGCCAGCATCCGGACAGGGGCGGGAAACACCATATATTTT.

The chain is built from TRBV9 and TRBJ1-4; D gene ambiguous. There are 15 residues in the CDR3. Trimming removed 0 bases at V and 1 base at J, with 7 bases between. In germline, CDR1 is SGDLS, CDR2 YYNGEE. The CDR3: CASSVGPQTNEKLFF. The CDR3 DNA follows: TGTGCCAGCAGCGTAGGCCCACAAACTAATGAAAAACTGTTTTTT.

V is TRBV6-5 and J is TRBJ2-7; 11 positions match TRBD1. The CDR3 has 15 amino acids. V lost 4 bases and J lost 2; bases outside the gene matches: 4. Germline V CDR1 and CDR2: MNHEY, SVGAGI. The CDR3, as DNA: TGTGCCAGCAGTTCGGGGACAGGGGGGACCTACGAGCAGTACTTC. Translated: CASSSGTGGTYEQYF.

This clone appeared once. The J gene is TRBJ2-7, the V gene TRBV3-1 (or the pseudogene TRBV3-2), with 8 positions matching TRBD2. CDR1 and CDR2 (germline): LGHDT, YNNKEL (reference sequence). J gave up 4 bases and V 2 bases, and 7 bases lay outside the gene matches. The CDR3 loop spans 15 amino acids. Here the CDR3 reads CASSQSGRASYEQYF. In nucleotides, the CDR3 is TGTGCCAGCAGCCAATCCGGGAGGGCCAGTTACGAGCAGTACTTC.

This chain uses TRBV28 with TRBJ2-1; the D gene is possibly TRBD1 (6 bases). This CDR3 region has 13 residues. Germline V gene data show CDR1 as MDHEN and CDR2 as SYDVKM. The germline V and J ends were trimmed by 4 bases and 4 bases, with 8 bases remaining between them. CDR3 DNA: TGTGCCAGCAGTTATACAGGGTACAATGAGCAGTTCTTC. Its translation is CASSYTGYNEQFF.

This clone has just a few counts. The rearrangement joins TRBV2 to TRBJ2-7; D may be TRBD1 (5 bases). The CDR3 runs 14 residues. The germline V gene encodes CDR1 SNHLY and CDR2 FYNNEI. The V and J ends lost 2 bases and 3 bases respectively, with 11 bases between them. The CDR3 is CASSETGQLYEQYF. The CDR3 bases are TGTGCCAGCAGTGAAACAGGCCAACTCTACGAGCAGTACTTC.

V usage is TRBV3-1 (or the pseudogene TRBV3-2) and J usage is TRBJ1-1, with D unclear. The V gene lost 4 bases and the J gene lost 4 bases, with 10 bases spanning the gap. CDR3 size: 13 residues. CDR1 and CDR2 (germline): LGHDT, YNNKEL (reference sequence). As DNA, the CDR3 is TGTGCCAGCAGCCCCAGGAGGTCCACTGAAGCTTTCTTT. This encodes CASSPRRSTEAFF.

This clone was seen a single time. This chain connects TRBV27 to TRBJ2-3; tentative D call: TRBD1 (6 bases). V dropped 6 bases and J dropped 4 bases, with 11 bases sitting between them. The CDR3 contains 13 residues. Germline values: CDR1 MNHEY, CDR2 SMNVEV (reference sequence). CDR3 coding DNA: TGTGCCAGCAGAAGGGGGAGCGCAGATACGCAGTATTTT. It specifies CASRRGSADTQYF.

The V gene is TRBV5-1, the J gene TRBJ2-5; possibly TRBD2 for D (5 bases). CDR1 SGHRS and CDR2 YFSETQ come from the germline V gene. Trimming took 5 bases from V and 4 from J, leaving 24 bases between them. CDR3 length equals 17 residues. Here the CDR3 reads CASRFDQWESWGETQYF. As DNA, the CDR3 is TGCGCCAGCAGGTTTGATCAGTGGGAGTCTTGGGGAGAGACCCAGTACTTC.

The CDR3 coding sequence is TGCGCCAGCAGCCAAGAGGCGGGCAGGGACTACTATGGCTACACCTTC. Protein product: CASSQEAGRDYYGYTF. The chain is built from TRBV4-3 and TRBJ1-2, with D maybe TRBD1 (5 bases). Per germline, CDR1 LGHNA and CDR2 YSLEER. This CDR3 is 16 amino acids long. V gave up 0 bases and J gave up 3 bases, with 14 bases separating them.

The chain links TRBV19 to TRBJ2-3, with 12 bases fitting TRBD2. J lost 0 bases, V lost 7 bases, and 8 bases had no gene match. Germline CDR1 LNHDA, CDR2 SQIVND (reference sequence). There are 17 residues in the CDR3. The CDR3 nucleotides read TGTGCCAGTAACTCACTAGCGGGAGGCCCAAGCACAGATACGCAGTATTTT. Protein: CASNSLAGGPSTDTQYF.

The V and J genes are TRBV28 and TRBJ1-3; tentatively, D is TRBD1 (6 bases). V was shortened by 5 bases and J by 6 bases, with 17 bases between the two germline ends. The CDR3 sequence is 15 residues long. Germline V gives CDR1 MDHEN, CDR2 SYDVKM. CDR3 sequence reads: CASSGIGRGENTIYF. The DNA of the CDR3 is TGTGCCAGCAGTGGGATCGGCAGGGGCGAAAACACCATATATTTT.

The chain uses TRBV3-1 (or the pseudogene TRBV3-2) and TRBJ1-5, with D unresolved. Trimming left V 4 bases short and J 0 bases short, with 22 bases between. The germline V gene encodes CDR1 LGHDT and CDR2 YNNKEL (reference sequence). The CDR3 loop spans 19 amino acids. Written as DNA, the CDR3 is TGTGCCAGCAGCCCAGAGCCAGGCAGAATCTTCTATAGCAATCAGCCCCAGCATTTT. Translated: CASSPEPGRIFYSNQPQHF.

The genes are TRBV11-3 and TRBJ2-6; D call uncertain. The CDR3 runs to 15 residues. V shed 6 bases and J shed 0 bases, with 9 bases lying between them. Germline-derived CDR1 and CDR2 are SGHNT and YENEEA. CDR3 in amino acids: CASSPVGSGANVLTF. The CDR3 nucleotides read TGTGCCAGCAGTCCCGTCGGCTCTGGGGCCAACGTCCTGACTTTC.

V gene TRBV7-2 combines with J gene TRBJ2-7; possibly TRBD1 for D (5 bases). This CDR3 contains 13 residues. Looked up from germline, CDR1 is SGHTA and CDR2 is FQGNSA. V gave up 7 bases and J gave up 2 bases, with 12 bases separating them. The CDR3 loop is CASTWGGTYEQYF. The CDR3 bases are TGTGCCAGCACTTGGGGCGGCACCTACGAGCAGTACTTC.

V gene TRBV2 combines with J gene TRBJ2-7, with TRBD1 matching over 7 bases. CDR3 size: 13 residues. Germline CDR1 and CDR2: SNHLY and FYNNEI. Trimming cost V 6 bases and J 0 bases; bases outside gene matches: 2. This chain's CDR3 is CASRGTVSYEQYF. DNA of the CDR3: TGTGCCAGCAGGGGGACAGTCTCCTACGAGCAGTACTTC.

This rearrangement joins TRBV27 to TRBJ2-7; TRBD2 matches 9 bases. V was clipped by 7 bases and J by 0 bases; unmatched bases: 13. This CDR3 spans 17 amino acids. Germline CDR1 reads MNHEY; CDR2 reads SMNVEV (reference sequence). CDR3 in DNA: TGTGCCAGCATCAAGCTAGCGGGACCGGCGAGCTCCTACGAGCAGTACTTC. This sequence encodes CASIKLAGPASSYEQYF.

The chain employs TRBV19 and TRBJ1-1; 9 bases map to TRBD1. After removal of 7 bases from V and 5 bases from J, the junction contained 8 bases not matched to a gene. The CDR3 has 14 amino acids. Germline V gene sequence: CDR1 LNHDA, CDR2 SQIVND (reference sequence). The CDR3: CASIVGTGRTEAFF. CDR3 sequence (DNA): TGTGCCAGTATAGTAGGGACAGGGCGAACTGAAGCTTTCTTT. The whole variable domain, filled in from reference TRBV19 and TRBJ1-1, reads DGGITQSPKYLFRKEGQNVTLSCEQNLNHDAMYWYRQDPGQGLRLIYYSQIVNDFQKGDIAEGYSVSREKKESFPLTVTSAQKNPTAFYLCASIVGTGRTEAFFGQGTRLTVV.

The rearrangement uses TRBV19 and TRBJ2-2, with a tentative D call TRBD2 (6 bases). The V end lost 7 bases, the J end lost 7 bases, and 19 bases lay between the germline ends. This CDR3 is built from 15 residues. CDR1 and CDR2 (germline): LNHDA, SQIVND (reference sequence). The CDR3 protein is CASTVLWRGIGELFF. In DNA form, the CDR3 reads TGTGCCAGTACCGTTCTGTGGCGGGGCATCGGGGAGCTGTTTTTT.

V and J are TRBV5-1 and TRBJ2-7; the D gene is possibly TRBD2 (7 bases). V was shortened by 1 base and J by 6 bases, with 17 bases between the two germline ends. From germline, CDR1 is SGHRS and CDR2 YFSETQ. This CDR3 spans 15 amino acids. DNA of the CDR3: TGCGCCAGCAGCTTGAACGGGGGGCGAGTAAGCGAGCAGTACTTC. It codes for CASSLNGGRVSEQYF.

This chain uses TRBV19 with TRBJ1-6; possible D gene TRBD1, 5 bases. Trimming cost V 4 bases and J 7 bases, with 5 bases left between them. CDR1 LNHDA and CDR2 SQIVND come from the germline V gene (reference sequence). The CDR3 has 12 residues. The CDR3 loop is CASSTGNSPLHF. The CDR3 bases are TGTGCCAGTAGTACAGGGAATTCACCCCTCCACTTT. Full variable domain (remainder filled in from reference TRBV19 and TRBJ1-6): DGGITQSPKYLFRKEGQNVTLSCEQNLNHDAMYWYRQDPGQGLRLIYYSQIVNDFQKGDIAEGYSVSREKKESFPLTVTSAQKNPTAFYLCASSTGNSPLHFGNGTRLTVT.

The CDR3 DNA reads as TGTGCCAGCAGTGACGTCGGGGTGAACACTGAAGCTTTCTTT. Translating gives CASSDVGVNTEAFF. The rearrangement joins TRBV6-1 to TRBJ1-1; D remains unclear. There are 14 residues in the CDR3. Germline-derived CDR1 and CDR2 are MNHNS and SASEGT. V was pared by 3 bases and J by 0 bases, with 8 bases between.

This clone showed up just a few times. This chain's CDR3 is CASSSAGLVEQFF. The CDR3 DNA is TGTGCCAGCAGTTCAGCGGGATTGGTCGAGCAGTTCTTC. The V call is TRBV27, the J call TRBJ2-1; TRBD2 matches at 7 bases. The CDR3 runs to 13 residues. CDR1 is MNHEY, CDR2 SMNVEV, per germline (reference sequence). The J segment lost 10 bases and the V segment lost 4 bases, leaving 7 bases of the junction unmatched.

The V gene is TRBV19, the J gene TRBJ2-5, with 8 nucleotides matching TRBD1. The CDR3 loop spans 19 amino acids. The germline V gene has CDR1 LNHDA and CDR2 SQIVND (reference sequence). V trimming: 4 bases; J trimming: 5 bases; junction bases outside the gene matches: 21. In DNA, the CDR3 is TGTGCCAGTAGTAGAGGCAGGGGGCGATCTGGCGATCAGAAGGAGACCCAGTACTTC. Translating gives CASSRGRGRSGDQKETQYF.

The J gene is TRBJ2-1, the V gene TRBV15; TRBD1 matches at 7 bases. The ends lost 7 bases at V and 4 bases at J; junction bases unmatched: 10. The CDR3 length is 15 residues. Germline V gene lookup returns CDR1 LNHNV and CDR2 YYDKDF (reference sequence). In nucleotides, the CDR3 is TGTGCCACCACTCTTGGGACAGCCATTTACAATGAGCAGTTCTTC. Residues: CATTLGTAIYNEQFF.

Only one count was recorded for this clone. The gene calls are TRBV6-2 or TRBV6-3 and TRBJ2-7; 8 bases line up with TRBD2. The V gene's germline CDR1 is MNHEY and CDR2 SVGEGT. The CDR3 has 14 residues. V lost 6 bases and J lost 3; bases outside the gene matches: 7. The CDR3 here is CASSLGGGVYEQYF. The CDR3 region has the DNA TGTGCCAGCAGCCTCGGGGGGGGAGTCTACGAGCAGTACTTC.